This is a list of T cell receptor beta chains from one sample in a study of siplizumab effects on memory and regulatory T cells. Clones were read by immunoSEQ multiplex PCR, and TCRdb kept only the in-frame ones, dropping some. The table lists just over 50,000 clones, roughly 97% of them singletons. Sequenced material: naive CD4+ T cells sorted from blood. The receptors shown here come from a human donor in good health. CDR3s include the opening cysteine and the closing phenylalanine or tryptophan. D genes are given only for firm matches. Rows may omit the clone size; those that give it use once, few, many or a size class.

clone_size | d_call | j_call | v_call | cdr3_nt | cdr3_aa
once | TRBD2 | TRBJ2-1 | TRBV15 | TGTGCCACCAGCAGAGTCAACACTCGGACTAGCGCTAGTCAGTTCTTC | CATSRVNTRTSASQFF
. | TRBD1 | TRBJ2-7 | TRBV7-2 | TGTGCCAGCAGCTTGGACAGGATTTTCCTACCGTACGAGCAGTACTTC | CASSLDRIFLPYEQYF
. | . | TRBJ1-2 | TRBV30 | TGTGCCTGGAGTCCCTCCTGGCGGAACAACTATGGCTACACCTTC | CAWSPSWRNNYGYTF
once | . | TRBJ2-1 | TRBV18 | TGTGCCAGCTCACCACGCGCAAACTCCTACAATGAGCAGTTCTTC | CASSPRANSYNEQFF
. | . | TRBJ1-1 | TRBV30 | TGTGCCTGGAGCGGGGCCAGTTTAAACATGAACACTGAAGCTTTCTTT | CAWSGASLNMNTEAFF
. | TRBD2 | TRBJ2-7 | TRBV4-2 | TGTGCCAGCAGCACGACTAGCGGGAGATCCTACGAGCAGTACTTC | CASSTTSGRSYEQYF
. | . | TRBJ2-2 | TRBV18 | TGTGCCAGCTCACGGGTCGGTAACACCGGGGAGCTGTTTTTT | CASSRVGNTGELFF
. | . | TRBJ1-1 | TRBV7-8 | TGTGCCAGCAGCCTGGGACGGGACATGAACACTGAAGCTTTCTTT | CASSLGRDMNTEAFF
. | TRBD1 | TRBJ1-1 | TRBV30 | TGTGCCTGGAGTCGGGGGCTACCCAGGGACAGTGAAGCTTTCTTT | CAWSRGLPRDSEAFF
. | . | TRBJ2-2 | TRBV15 | TGTGCCACCAGCAGAGACAGACAGTCGAACACCGGGGAGCTGTTTTTT | CATSRDRQSNTGELFF
. | . | TRBJ1-3 | TRBV5-6 | TGTGCCAGCAGCCTCCGACAGACTGGAAACACCATATATTTT | CASSLRQTGNTIYF
. | . | TRBJ2-6 | TRBV2 | TGTGCCAGCAGTCAGGTAACTGGGGCCAACGTCCTGACTTTC | CASSQVTGANVLTF
. | TRBD2 | TRBJ2-5 | TRBV7-2 | TGTGCCAGCAGGCCACTAGCGGGAGGCCCCTACGCCCAGTACTTC | CASRPLAGGPYAQYF
. | . | TRBJ2-1 | TRBV6-6 | TGTGCCAGCAGACAGGATTCCTACAATGAGCAGTTCTTC | CASRQDSYNEQFF
. | TRBD2 | TRBJ2-7 | TRBV13 | TGTGCCAGCAGCCTGAAGACTAGCGGGAGGGCCGGGGACGAGCAGTACTTC | CASSLKTSGRAGDEQYF
. | . | TRBJ2-7 | TRBV7-2 | TGTGCCAGCAGTACCCTGGGGGAGCAGTACTTC | CASSTLGEQYF
. | . | TRBJ1-2 | TRBV30 | TGTGCCTGGAGTTTGTTTAATTCAAACTATGGCTACACCTTC | CAWSLFNSNYGYTF
. | . | TRBJ2-5 | TRBV20-1 | TGCAGTGCAAAACCTCAAGAGACCCAGTACTTC | CSAKPQETQYF
once | TRBD2 | TRBJ2-3 | TRBV5-1 | TGCGCCAGCAGCCCGGAGAATTCAGCGGGATTGGGGGGAGATACGCAGTATTTT | CASSPENSAGLGGDTQYF
. | TRBD1 | TRBJ2-7 | TRBV5-5 | TGTGCCAGCAGCTGGGGGGACAGGGTTGTGAACGAGCAGTACTTC | CASSWGDRVVNEQYF
. | . | TRBJ2-7 | TRBV5-4 | TGTGCCAGCAGCTTTTTGGGGGATGCCTACGAGCAGTACTTC | CASSFLGDAYEQYF
. | . | TRBJ1-1 | TRBV19 | TGTGCCAGTAGTATAGAAGGGAACAGGCCCATGAACACTGAAGCTTTCTTT | CASSIEGNRPMNTEAFF
. | TRBD1 | TRBJ1-5 | TRBV28 | TGTGCCAGCAGGGAACAGGGGGCAAGCAATCAGCCCCAGCATTTT | CASREQGASNQPQHF
. | . | TRBJ2-7 | TRBV6-6 | TGTGCCAGCAGTTACCCTAACCCGGGGTTCTCCTACGAGCAGTACTTC | CASSYPNPGFSYEQYF